The entry below describes one T cell receptor (beta chain). Its antigen is not identified. The data were taken from a study of multiple sclerosis patients with progressive multifocal leukoencephalopathy. The study's findings and limits: Before and during natalizumab, the clones expanded at PML already existed.

Regarding time point: 5 to 6 months of natalizumab therapy. Here immunoSEQ multiplex PCR was the method, and the copy in TCRdb shows in-frame clones only, minus some. Here the sample spans some 31,000 clones, roughly 89% being singletons. The receptor was isolated from a human donor with multiple sclerosis. Here the sequenced sample was PBMCs, taken from a patient treated with natalizumab.

The CDR3 DNA sequence: TGTGCCAGCAGTTTAGTTCGCCGGGGACCGACTGAAGCTTTCTTT. Its protein is CASSLVRRGPTEAFF. The chain is built from TRBV28 and TRBJ1-1; TRBD1 is a possible D gene (5 bases). V lost 2 bases to trimming and J lost 5 bases, with 15 bases between them. Germline CDR1 MDHEN, CDR2 SYDVKM. The CDR3 runs to 15 residues. Full variable domain (rest looked up from reference TRBV28 and TRBJ1-1): DVKVTQSSRYLVKRTGEKVFLECVQDMDHENMFWYRQDPGLGLRLIYFSYDVKMKEKGDIPEGYSVSREKKERFSLILESASTNQTSMYLCASSLVRRGPTEAFFGQGTRLTVV.